The 18 T cell receptor beta chains given below trace back to one sample, sequenced in a study of siplizumab effects on memory and regulatory T cells. Profiling relied on immunoSEQ multiplex PCR, and the TCRdb table lists in-frame clones only, not all of them. There are some 70,000 clones in the sample; over 75% occur only once, and about 1.7% lies in the top ten. Sequenced sample: Tregs sorted from blood. The receptors shown here come from a human donor in good health.

DNA of the CDR3: TGTGCCAGCAGACCCGCGCGCAGACTAGCGGGAGAGGTCACCGGGGAGCTGTTTTTT. Translating it yields CASRPARRLAGEVTGELFF. The chain links TRBV28 to TRBJ2-2; 12 bases fit TRBD2. The CDR3 contains 19 residues. Germline-derived CDR1 and CDR2 are MDHEN and SYDVKM. J was trimmed by 4 bases and V by 6 bases; bases with no gene match: 15.

The gene calls are TRBV7-9 and TRBJ1-5, with 9 bases matching TRBD1. CDR3 size: 15 residues. Germline lookup yields CDR1 SEHNR and CDR2 FQNEAQ (reference sequence). Trimming removed 4 bases from V and 2 bases from J; junction bases left unmatched: 3. CDR3 nucleotides: TGTGCCAGCAGCTCACAGGGGGCTGGCAATCAGCCCCAGCATTTT. Translated, it gives CASSSQGAGNQPQHF.

The chain employs TRBV6-5 and TRBJ2-7; possible D gene TRBD2, 6 bases. The CDR3 length is 13 residues. Germline CDR1 MNHEY, CDR2 SVGAGI. Trimming stripped 5 bases from V and 3 bases from J, with 11 bases between. CDR3 in DNA: TGTGCCAGCAGTGAAGCGCGGGGCTACGAGCAGTACTTC. Translation: CASSEARGYEQYF.

The chain recombines TRBV9 with TRBJ1-6; D possibly corresponds to TRBD1 (5 bases). V lost 3 bases, J lost 11 bases, and 18 bases lay in between. CDR1 is SGDLS, CDR2 YYNGEE, per germline. The CDR3 loop spans 15 amino acids. CDR3 loop: CASSGPGATTAPLHF. The CDR3 DNA follows: TGTGCCAGCAGCGGACCCGGGGCCACTACGGCACCCCTCCACTTT.

The chain recombines TRBV28 with TRBJ2-1, with 7 positions matching TRBD2. The V segment lost 4 bases and the J segment 5 bases; nucleotides outside the gene matches: 11. Looked up from germline, CDR1 is MDHEN and CDR2 is SYDVKM. There are 16 residues in the CDR3. DNA for the CDR3: TGTGCCAGCAGTTCCCACTGGGGGGGGGAGAACAATGAGCAGTTCTTC. It is translated as CASSSHWGGENNEQFF.

The J gene is TRBJ2-1, the V gene TRBV5-1; D not resolved. Germline lookup yields CDR1 SGHRS and CDR2 YFSETQ. Trimming removed 0 bases from V and 5 bases from J, with 9 bases in between. The CDR3 spans 14 residues. The CDR3 reads CASSLGHLNNEQFF. CDR3 DNA sequence: TGCGCCAGCAGCTTGGGACACTTAAACAATGAGCAGTTCTTC.

This sequence joins TRBV10-3 and TRBJ1-2, with D possibly being TRBD1 (5 bases). From germline, CDR1 is ENHRY and CDR2 SYGVKD. The CDR3 spans 12 residues. Trimming pared 7 bases from V and 4 bases from J, leaving 10 bases between. The CDR3 spells CAITGPGYGYTF. The CDR3 DNA reads TGTGCCATCACAGGGCCGGGCTATGGCTACACCTTC.

This clone was picked up one time. V and J are TRBV19 and TRBJ2-1; 7 bases agree with TRBD2. The CDR3 loop spans 16 amino acids. Germline values: CDR1 LNHDA, CDR2 SQIVND (reference sequence). With 4 bases clipped from V and 9 bases from J, the junction kept 15 bases outside the gene matches. For the CDR3, the DNA is TGTGCCAGTAGTAGGGAAGCGGGAACGGGTGGGGTTGAGCAGTTCTTC. Translation gives CASSREAGTGGVEQFF.

This chain links TRBV29-1 with TRBJ2-7; either TRBD1 or TRBD2 may supply D (5 bases each). Looked up from germline, CDR1 is SQVTM and CDR2 is ANQGSEA. V lost 4 bases and J lost 3, with 13 bases in between. The CDR3 runs to 13 residues. CDR3 amino acids: CSVGAGSGYEQYF. In DNA, the CDR3 is TGCAGCGTTGGGGCAGGGAGTGGCTACGAGCAGTACTTC.

CDR3 nucleotide sequence: TGTGCCAGCAGTTTAGTGTGGGGTAGCCTCCACTTT. Residues: CASSLVWGSLHF. The chain is built from TRBV28 and TRBJ1-6; no clear D. The germline V and J ends were trimmed by 2 bases and 15 bases, with 11 bases remaining between them. The germline V gene has CDR1 MDHEN and CDR2 SYDVKM. CDR3 length: 12 amino acids.

The J gene is TRBJ1-1, the V gene TRBV29-1; D gene unclear. The CDR3 consists of 12 residues. Trimming removed 4 bases at V and 0 bases at J, with 6 bases between. Germline V gives CDR1 SQVTM, CDR2 ANQGSEA. This CDR3 is CSVVRMNTEAFF. The CDR3 DNA reads TGCAGCGTTGTTAGGATGAACACTGAAGCTTTCTTT.

This sequence joins TRBV7-3 and TRBJ2-1; TRBD2 is a possible D gene (5 bases). CDR1 and CDR2 (germline): SGHTA, FQGTGA. V was cut by 4 bases and J by 0 bases, with 13 bases left in between. There are 16 residues in the CDR3. The CDR3 region is CASSSQAGSSYNEQFF. Written as DNA, the CDR3 is TGTGCCAGCAGCTCCCAGGCGGGTAGCTCCTACAATGAGCAGTTCTTC.

The chain combines TRBV6-1 with TRBJ1-3; D remains ambiguous. CDR1 and CDR2 from the germline V gene are MNHNS and SASEGT. The CDR3 has 16 residues. V lost 4 bases and J lost 2, with 15 bases in between. The CDR3 loop is CASSAFGRVAGNTIYF. CDR3 DNA: TGTGCCAGCAGTGCCTTTGGGAGGGTAGCTGGAAACACCATATATTTT.

V is TRBV5-6 and J is TRBJ2-7; D is perhaps TRBD2 (5 bases). The CDR3 runs 13 residues. V was shortened by 5 bases and J by 2 bases, with 11 bases between the two germline ends. The V gene's germline CDR1 is SGHDT and CDR2 YYEEEE. The CDR3 loop is CASRREGTYEQYF. In nucleotides, the CDR3 is TGTGCCAGCAGACGAGAGGGAACCTACGAGCAGTACTTC. The full variable domain, rest sourced from reference TRBV5-6 and TRBJ2-7, is DAGVTQSPTHLIKTRGQQVTLRCSPKSGHDTVSWYQQALGQGPQFIFQYYEEEERQRGNFPDRFSGHQFPNYSSELNVNALLLGDSALYLCASRREGTYEQYFGPGTRLTVT.

This chain uses TRBV9 with TRBJ2-1; the D is unclear. From germline, CDR1 is SGDLS and CDR2 YYNGEE. The germline V and J ends were trimmed by 4 bases and 5 bases, with 10 bases remaining between them. The CDR3 sequence is 13 residues long. The CDR3 coding sequence is TGTGCCAGCAGCCTCCGGACGGACAATGAGCAGTTCTTC. Its translation: CASSLRTDNEQFF.

The V call is TRBV2, the J call TRBJ2-3; TRBD2 agrees at 7 bases. The ends lost 9 bases at V and 6 bases at J; junction bases unmatched: 12. The CDR3 totals 14 residues. CDR1 and CDR2 from the germline V gene are SNHLY and FYNNEI. The CDR3 DNA reads as TGTGCCAGGGGTCGAGCGGGATTTAGGGATACGCAGTATTTT. Protein: CARGRAGFRDTQYF.

Remarks on this clone: Other nucleotide sequences in the sample specify the same CDR3. The CDR3 sequence is CASGLYEQYF. The CDR3 DNA reads TGTGCCAGCGGACTTTACGAGCAGTACTTC. The chain links TRBV6-1 to TRBJ2-7; D may be TRBD2 (5 bases). The CDR3 contains 10 residues. The V end lost 8 bases, the J end lost 4 bases, and 6 bases lay between the germline ends. Germline V CDR1 and CDR2: MNHNS, SASEGT.

The chain links TRBV6-1 to TRBJ1-1; TRBD1 might be the D (6 bases). The germline V gene encodes CDR1 MNHNS and CDR2 SASEGT. The germline V and J ends were trimmed by 8 bases and 1 base, with 11 bases remaining between them. The CDR3 contains 13 residues. The CDR3 sequence is CASFRGGNTEAFF. The CDR3 nucleotides are TGTGCCAGCTTTAGGGGGGGGAACACTGAAGCTTTCTTT.